This T cell receptor (beta chain) was recorded in a study of OX40 agonist ivuxolimab in advanced cancers. Looking at the study overall: An agonistic anti-OX40 (CD134) antibody, ivuxolimab, was used to treat the patients. Enrolled patients in dose escalation had cancers that were hepatocellular carcinoma, melanoma, renal cell or head and neck cancer.

The protocol was immunoSEQ multiplex PCR, while the TCRdb copy is restricted to in-frame clones and leaves out a portion. The sample carries tens of thousands of clones, 88% recorded once. Study-level results: Relative to CD4+, CD8+ T cells held more expanded clones on average.

This CDR3 region has 16 residues. V lost 7 bases and J lost 0; bases outside the gene matches: 11. Germline loops: CDR1 SQVTM, CDR2 ANQGSEA. Patients had blood sampled at baseline and again on cycle 4 day 1 and cycle 7 day 1. Comments on this clone: What it recognizes is unknown.

The source material was CD4+ or CD8+ T cells sorted from blood, sampled in a trial of the OX40 agonist ivuxolimab. The V gene is TRBV29-1, the J gene TRBJ1-1; 10 positions agree with TRBD1. This clonotype was obtained from an adult with an advanced solid tumor such as melanoma, head and neck, liver or kidney cancer. The CDR3: CSGHGTGDYMNTEAFF. The CDR3 DNA sequence: TGCAGCGGCCACGGGACAGGGGACTACATGAACACTGAAGCTTTCTTT.